A single sample is the source of the 26 T cell receptor beta chains below, sequenced in a study of blood T cell repertoires in COVID-19. Measured with immunoSEQ multiplex PCR; TCRdb has only the in-frame clones, and not every one. This table holds almost 400,000 clones, 85% to 90% found once. The sample comprised PBMCs or T cells enriched from blood (not recorded which). These receptor sequences come from a woman aged 25 to 39 who had recovered from COVID-19.

The chain combines TRBV2 with TRBJ1-1, with D maybe TRBD1 (5 bases). V dropped 5 bases and J dropped 6 bases, with 13 bases sitting between them. CDR3 length equals 13 residues. Germline assignment: CDR1 SNHLY and CDR2 FYNNEI. CDR3 residues: CASSQSRGSEAFF. The CDR3, as DNA: TGTGCCAGCAGTCAGTCAAGGGGATCTGAAGCTTTCTTT.

The rearrangement joins TRBV7-3 to TRBJ2-1; 11 bases are a match to TRBD2. CDR1 and CDR2 (germline): SGHTA, FQGTGA. After removal of 2 bases from V and 6 bases from J, the junction contained 0 bases not matched to a gene. The CDR3 is 14 amino acids. Here the CDR3 reads CASSLGTSGNEQFF. The DNA of the CDR3 is TGTGCCAGCAGCTTAGGGACTAGCGGCAATGAGCAGTTCTTC.

V is TRBV2 and J is TRBJ1-1; D is possibly TRBD1 (5 bases). Germline-derived CDR1 and CDR2 are SNHLY and FYNNEI. The length of the CDR3 is 16 residues. V lost 4 bases and J 5 bases, leaving 20 bases between the germline ends. CDR3 in DNA: TGTGCCAGCAGTGGAATTGGGGCCCGCTTTGGTACTGAAGCTTTCTTT. Protein sequence: CASSGIGARFGTEAFF.

The gene calls are TRBV5-4 and TRBJ1-1; 7 bases align to TRBD1. The CDR3 extends over 16 amino acids. CDR1 SGHNT and CDR2 YYREEE come from the germline V gene (reference sequence). V shed 0 bases, J shed 0 bases, and the junction held 5 bases outside the gene matches. Here the CDR3 DNA reads TGTGCCAGCAGCTTGGAGCCGACAGGGATGAACACTGAAGCTTTCTTT. Amino acids: CASSLEPTGMNTEAFF.

The chain has TRBV29-1 and TRBJ1-1, with TRBD1 as a possible D gene (5 bases). The CDR3 spans 17 residues. The V end was cut by 7 bases, the J end by 0 bases, with 24 bases between. The germline CDR1 and CDR2 sequences are SQVTM and ANQGSEA. CDR3 loop: CSGLLREKGEVNTEAFF. CDR3 nucleotides: TGCAGCGGATTACTTAGGGAAAAAGGGGAAGTGAACACTGAAGCTTTCTTT. Full variable domain (outside the CDR3, taken from reference TRBV29-1 and TRBJ1-1): SAVISQKPSRDICQRGTSLTIQCQVDSQVTMMFWYRQQPGQSLTLIATANQGSEATYESGFVIDKFPISRPNLTFSTLTVSNMSPEDSSIYLCSGLLREKGEVNTEAFFGQGTRLTVV.

The chain employs TRBV7-2 and TRBJ2-5; TRBD2 matches 7 bases. CDR1 and CDR2 from the germline V gene are SGHTA and FQGNSA. This CDR3 region has 14 residues. V gave up 1 base and J gave up 4 bases; unmatched junction bases: 3. CDR3 sequence reads: CASSLGGGGETQYF. CDR3 nucleotide sequence: TGTGCCAGCAGCTTAGGGGGCGGGGGAGAGACCCAGTACTTC. Complete variable domain (other parts from reference TRBV7-2 and TRBJ2-5): GAGVSQSPSNKVTEKGKDVELRCDPISGHTALYWYRQSLGQGLEFLIYFQGNSAPDKSGLPSDRFSAERTGGSVSTLTIQRTQQEDSAVYLCASSLGGGGETQYFGPGTRLLVL.

This chain uses TRBV19 with TRBJ2-1, with 9 bases aligning to TRBD1. This CDR3 comprises 14 residues. Germline V gene sequence: CDR1 LNHDA, CDR2 SQIVND (reference sequence). The junction had 6 bases not matched to a gene; V was cut back by 6 bases and J by 6 bases. The CDR3 sequence is CASRLGTGLNEQFF. CDR3 bases: TGTGCCAGTAGACTCGGGACAGGGCTCAATGAGCAGTTCTTC.

Written as DNA, the CDR3 is TGTGCCAGCGGGAGGGGGGCCGGCCAGCCCCAGCATTTT. Amino acids: CASGRGAGQPQHF. The rearrangement uses TRBV3-1 (or the pseudogene TRBV3-2) and TRBJ1-5; tentative D call: TRBD1 (6 bases). This CDR3 region has 13 residues. Looked up from germline, CDR1 is LGHDT and CDR2 is YNNKEL (reference sequence). Trimming shortened V by 8 bases and J by 7 bases, and 15 bases separated the two germline ends.

The chain carries TRBV2 and TRBJ2-7; TRBD2 matches 9 bases. Germline loops: CDR1 SNHLY, CDR2 FYNNEI. The CDR3 sequence is 15 residues long. With 4 bases clipped from V and 6 bases from J, the junction kept 10 bases outside the gene matches. DNA for the CDR3: TGTGCCAGCAGTGTGGCTAGCGGGATGGTAGGCGAGCAGTACTTC. Protein product: CASSVASGMVGEQYF.

This chain joins TRBV13 and TRBJ2-2; 7 nucleotides match TRBD1. This CDR3 has 15 amino acids. Germline V CDR1 and CDR2: PRHDT, FYEKMQ (reference sequence). Losses at the gene ends were 6 bases for V and 1 base for J; bases not matched to a gene: 5. The CDR3 DNA reads TGTGCCAGCAGAGCCGGGACAGTGAACACCGGGGAGCTGTTTTTT. Protein: CASRAGTVNTGELFF.

The CDR3 reads CASSPTSGVTGELFF. The CDR3 DNA reads as TGTGCCAGCTCACCAACTAGCGGTGTCACCGGGGAGCTGTTTTTT. This chain links TRBV18 with TRBJ2-2; 8 bases line up with TRBD2. Trimming cost V 2 bases and J 4 bases; bases outside gene matches: 3. Germline CDR1 KGHSH, CDR2 LQKENI. The CDR3 has 15 amino acids.

This rearrangement joins TRBV19 to TRBJ1-2, with D possibly being TRBD1 (5 bases). Germline-derived CDR1 and CDR2 are LNHDA and SQIVND (reference sequence). V was trimmed by 6 bases and J by 6 bases, leaving 23 bases between them. CDR3 length equals 16 residues. The CDR3 DNA reads TGTGCCAGTAGCTCCTACCGGGACTTTTTCCTTGATGGCTACACCTTC. It specifies CASSSYRDFFLDGYTF.

In nucleotides, the CDR3 is TGTGCCAGCAGTTTTACAGGTACCTCCTACGAGCAGTACTTC. Translation gives CASSFTGTSYEQYF. This chain connects TRBV28 to TRBJ2-7; D is possibly TRBD1 (5 bases). CDR1 and CDR2 from the germline V gene are MDHEN and SYDVKM. This CDR3 contains 14 residues. The V gene lost 3 bases and the J gene lost 0 bases, with 9 bases spanning the gap.

This clone showed up just once. The chain recombines TRBV7-8 with TRBJ1-3; D not certain. V shed 5 bases and J shed 0 bases, with 14 bases lying between them. The CDR3 covers 16 residues. Germline-derived CDR1 and CDR2 are SGHVS and FQNEAQ. The CDR3 DNA sequence: TGTGCCAGCAGCCAAGGAGCCACATACTCTGGAAACACCATATATTTT. Protein: CASSQGATYSGNTIYF.

The chain employs TRBV27 and TRBJ2-1; TRBD2 matches 8 bases. Germline trimming cut 7 bases from V and 9 bases from J; bases unmatched to any gene: 11. This CDR3 is 14 amino acids long. Per the germline V gene, CDR1 is MNHEY and CDR2 is SMNVEV (reference sequence). The CDR3 DNA sequence: TGTGCCAGCAAGGGGACGGGAGGGCTTAGTGAGCAGTTCTTC. It is translated as CASKGTGGLSEQFF.

This rearrangement joins TRBV7-3 to TRBJ1-6; D is unresolved. V lost 5 bases, J lost 9 bases, and 11 bases lay in between. Per the germline V gene, CDR1 is SGHTA and CDR2 is FQGTGA. This CDR3 comprises 13 residues. CDR3 nucleotide sequence: TGTGCCAGCAGCCCGGGAATACTTTCACCCCTCCACTTT. As protein: CASSPGILSPLHF.

This chain links TRBV25-1 with TRBJ1-4; 7 nucleotides agree with TRBD1. This CDR3 spans 16 amino acids. Germline V gives CDR1 MGHDK, CDR2 SYGVNS. The trim removed 4 bases at V and 4 bases at J, leaving 9 bases unmatched. CDR3 DNA: TGTGCCAGCAGTGCACACAGGGGCCGGGATAATGAAAAACTGTTTTTT. Its protein is CASSAHRGRDNEKLFF.

The chain joins TRBV7-8 to TRBJ2-1; D is possibly TRBD1 (5 bases). Germline V CDR1 and CDR2: SGHVS, FQNEAQ. The V and J ends lost 2 bases and 7 bases respectively, with 12 bases between them. The CDR3 has 14 amino acids. CDR3 loop: CASSLQGSRNEQFF. The CDR3 coding sequence is TGTGCCAGCAGCTTACAGGGTTCAAGGAATGAGCAGTTCTTC.

The chain carries TRBV9 and TRBJ1-6; TRBD1 matches at 10 bases. Germline V gene sequence: CDR1 SGDLS, CDR2 YYNGEE. The trim removed 3 bases at V and 8 bases at J, leaving 8 bases unmatched. The CDR3 is made up of 16 amino acids. CDR3 sequence: CASSASGTGVDSPLHF. As DNA, the CDR3 is TGTGCCAGCAGCGCCTCCGGGACAGGGGTAGATTCACCCCTCCACTTT. Based on the CDR3 plus reference TRBV9 and TRBJ1-6, the full variable domain is DSGVTQTPKHLITATGQRVTLRCSPRSGDLSVYWYQQSLDQGLQFLIQYYNGEERAKGNILERFSAQQFPDLHSELNLSSLELGDSALYFCASSASGTGVDSPLHFGNGTRLTVT.

Only one count was recorded for this clone. The J gene is TRBJ2-3, the V gene TRBV14; the match to TRBD1 covers 11 bases. Per the germline V gene, CDR1 is SGHDN and CDR2 is FVKESK. There are 15 residues in the CDR3. V was pared by 4 bases and J by 6 bases, with 6 bases of the junction left unmatched. CDR3 sequence reads: CASSLWTGGRDTQYF. Here the CDR3 DNA reads TGTGCCAGCAGCCTATGGACAGGGGGCAGGGATACGCAGTATTTT.

This rearrangement joins TRBV19 to TRBJ2-5, with TRBD1 matching over 7 bases. Germline V gene lookup returns CDR1 LNHDA and CDR2 SQIVND (reference sequence). The CDR3 is made up of 15 amino acids. After removal of 3 bases from V and 5 bases from J, the junction contained 9 bases not matched to a gene. This CDR3 is CASSIRTGSVETQYF. DNA of the CDR3: TGTGCCAGTAGTATTCGGACAGGAAGCGTCGAGACCCAGTACTTC.

The chain couples TRBV11-3 to TRBJ2-1; D is unresolved. V dropped 0 bases and J dropped 8 bases, with 8 bases sitting between them. The CDR3 sequence is 13 residues long. Germline CDR1 SGHNT, CDR2 YENEEA. The CDR3, as DNA: TGTGCCAGCAGCTTAGAGTCGTATCATGAGCAGTTCTTC. Amino acid sequence: CASSLESYHEQFF.

The chain combines TRBV29-1 with TRBJ2-2; no clear D. The CDR3 length is 13 residues. V shed 1 base and J shed 5 bases, with 8 bases lying between them. From germline, CDR1 is SQVTM and CDR2 ANQGSEA. The CDR3: CSVEGPVTGELFF. CDR3 nucleotides: TGCAGCGTTGAAGGGCCAGTTACCGGGGAGCTGTTTTTT.

The rearrangement joins TRBV7-2 to TRBJ2-3; the match to TRBD1 covers 7 bases. This CDR3 contains 12 residues. Germline assignment: CDR1 SGHTA and CDR2 FQGNSA. Trimming cost V 6 bases and J 7 bases; bases outside gene matches: 4. The CDR3 reads CASRRGPNTQYF. The CDR3 bases are TGTGCCAGCAGAAGGGGGCCCAATACGCAGTATTTT.

As to this clone: Other nucleotide sequences in the sample specify the same CDR3. The chain couples TRBV5-1 to TRBJ1-2; 9 nucleotides agree with TRBD1. The CDR3 runs to 13 residues. Germline CDR1 and CDR2: SGHRS and YFSETQ. V lost 0 bases and J lost 6; bases outside the gene matches: 0. CDR3 region: CASSLGQGDGYTF. The CDR3 coding sequence is TGCGCCAGCAGCTTGGGACAGGGGGATGGCTACACCTTC.

J is TRBJ2-1 and V is TRBV5-1, with TRBD2 matching over 12 bases. The germline gives CDR1 SGHRS, CDR2 YFSETQ. V gave up 4 bases and J gave up 6 bases; unmatched junction bases: 8. The CDR3 contains 16 residues. CDR3 DNA: TGCGCCAGCAGCCTAGCGGGAGGGGGACGACTCAATGAGCAGTTCTTC. This translates into CASSLAGGGRLNEQFF.